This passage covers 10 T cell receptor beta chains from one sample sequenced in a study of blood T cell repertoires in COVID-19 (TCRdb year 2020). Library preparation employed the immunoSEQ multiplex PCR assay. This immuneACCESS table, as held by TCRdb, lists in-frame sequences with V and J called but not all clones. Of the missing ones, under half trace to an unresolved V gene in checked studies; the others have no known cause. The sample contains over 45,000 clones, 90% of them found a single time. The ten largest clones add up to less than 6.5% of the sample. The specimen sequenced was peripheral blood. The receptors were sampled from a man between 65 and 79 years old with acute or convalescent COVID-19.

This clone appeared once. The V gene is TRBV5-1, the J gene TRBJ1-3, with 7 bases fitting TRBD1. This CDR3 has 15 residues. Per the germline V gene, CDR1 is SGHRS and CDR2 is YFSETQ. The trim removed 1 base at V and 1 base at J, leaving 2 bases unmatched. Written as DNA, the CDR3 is TGCGCCAGCAGCTTGTCGACAGGGTCTGGAAACACCATATATTTT. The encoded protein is CASSLSTGSGNTIYF.

CDR3 sequence reads: CASSRKAGVNSNQPQHF. DNA for the CDR3: TGTGCCAGTAGCCGAAAGGCAGGGGTTAATAGCAATCAGCCCCAGCATTTT. This chain connects TRBV19 to TRBJ1-5, with a weak D call TRBD1 (6 bases). The CDR3 runs 17 residues. The germline CDR1 and CDR2 sequences are LNHDA and SQIVND (reference sequence). The V gene lost 6 bases and the J gene lost 0 bases, with 18 bases spanning the gap.

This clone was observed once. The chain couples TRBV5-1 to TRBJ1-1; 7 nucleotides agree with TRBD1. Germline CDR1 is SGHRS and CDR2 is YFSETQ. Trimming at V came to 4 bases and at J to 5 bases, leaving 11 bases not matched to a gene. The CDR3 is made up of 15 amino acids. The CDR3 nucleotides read TGCGCCAGCAGCACCGTCCCGGGACAGAGGACTGAAGCTTTCTTT. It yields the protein CASSTVPGQRTEAFF.

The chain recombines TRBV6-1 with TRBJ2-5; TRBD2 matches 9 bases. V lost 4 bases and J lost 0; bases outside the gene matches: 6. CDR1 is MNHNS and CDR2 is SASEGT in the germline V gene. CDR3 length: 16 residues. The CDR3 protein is CASSGAGGRDQETQYF. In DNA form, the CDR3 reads TGTGCCAGCAGTGGGGCGGGGGGGCGAGACCAAGAGACCCAGTACTTC.

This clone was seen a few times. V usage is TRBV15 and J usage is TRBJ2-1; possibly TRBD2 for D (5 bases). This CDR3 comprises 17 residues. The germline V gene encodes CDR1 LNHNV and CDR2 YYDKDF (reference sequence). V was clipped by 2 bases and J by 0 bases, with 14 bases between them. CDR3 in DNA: TGTGCCACCAGCAGATGGCCTGGGCGGGCCTCCTACAATGAGCAGTTCTTC. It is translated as CATSRWPGRASYNEQFF.

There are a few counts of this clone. CDR3 nucleotide sequence: TGTGCCAGCAGCTTAGCTAGGCGACAGGGGAGCGATGAGCAGTTCTTC. Encoded protein: CASSLARRQGSDEQFF. The V call is TRBV7-2, the J call TRBJ2-1; TRBD1 matches at 8 bases. Looked up from germline, CDR1 is SGHTA and CDR2 is FQGNSA. CDR3 length equals 16 residues. Unmatched junction bases numbered 9, after V lost 0 bases and J lost 8 bases. Full variable domain (missing parts from reference TRBV7-2 and TRBJ2-1): GAGVSQSPSNKVTEKGKDVELRCDPISGHTALYWYRQSLGQGLEFLIYFQGNSAPDKSGLPSDRFSAERTGGSVSTLTIQRTQQEDSAVYLCASSLARRQGSDEQFFGPGTRLTVL.

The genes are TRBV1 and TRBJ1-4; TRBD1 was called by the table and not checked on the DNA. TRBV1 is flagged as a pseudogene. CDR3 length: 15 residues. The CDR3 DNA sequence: TGCACCAGCAGCCAAGATTTGGGACATAATGAAAAACTGTTTTTT. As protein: CTSSQDLGHNEKLFF.

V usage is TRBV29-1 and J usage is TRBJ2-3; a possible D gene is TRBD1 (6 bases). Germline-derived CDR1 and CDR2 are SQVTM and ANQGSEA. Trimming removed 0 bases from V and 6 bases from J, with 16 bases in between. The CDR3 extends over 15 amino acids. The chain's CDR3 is CSVEDGQTSSDTQYF. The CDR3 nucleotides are TGCAGCGTTGAAGATGGACAGACTTCCTCCGATACGCAGTATTTT.

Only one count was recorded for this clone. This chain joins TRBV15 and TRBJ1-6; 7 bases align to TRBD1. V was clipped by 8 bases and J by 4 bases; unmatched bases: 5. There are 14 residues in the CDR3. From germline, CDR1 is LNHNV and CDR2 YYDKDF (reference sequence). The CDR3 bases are TGTGCCACCCAAGAACAGGGGTATAATTCACCCCTCCACTTT. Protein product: CATQEQGYNSPLHF. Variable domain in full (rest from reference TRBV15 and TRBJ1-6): DAMVIQNPRYQVTQFGKPVTLSCSQTLNHNVMYWYQQKSSQAPKLLFHYYDKDFNNEADTPDNFQSRRPNTSFCFLDIRSPGLGDTAMYLCATQEQGYNSPLHFGNGTRLTVT.

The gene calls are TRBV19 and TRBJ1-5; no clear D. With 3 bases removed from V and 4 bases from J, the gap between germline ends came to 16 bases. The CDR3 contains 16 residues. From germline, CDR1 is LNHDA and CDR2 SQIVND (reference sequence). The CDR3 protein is CASSIGSRGKNQPQHF. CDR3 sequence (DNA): TGTGCCAGTAGTATTGGTTCCCGGGGAAAGAATCAGCCCCAGCATTTT. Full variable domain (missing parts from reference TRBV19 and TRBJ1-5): DGGITQSPKYLFRKEGQNVTLSCEQNLNHDAMYWYRQDPGQGLRLIYYSQIVNDFQKGDIAEGYSVSREKKESFPLTVTSAQKNPTAFYLCASSIGSRGKNQPQHFGDGTRLSIL.